This T cell receptor beta chain was obtained from a study of shared clonotypes between healthy human individuals. Study overall: Each donor contributed plates that comprised three CD4 naive, three CD4 memory, two CD8 naive and one CD8 memory.

Method: immunoSEQ multiplex PCR; TCRdb's copy keeps in-frame clones and lacks some. The data contain around 1.1 million clones, around 78% of them singletons. The TCR sequence derives from a man younger than 35 in good health. Some clones in this sample may be carry-over from other donors' samples. Input material: memory CD4+ T cells from PBMCs. Specified subset: CD45RA-negative fraction.

The CDR3: CASSARTSLRFEQFF. DNA of the CDR3: TGTGCCAGCAGCGCTCGGACTAGCCTTCGGTTCGAGCAGTTCTTC. This chain connects TRBV9 to TRBJ2-1; 8 bases fit TRBD2. The germline V gene has CDR1 SGDLS and CDR2 YYNGEE. V lost 3 bases to trimming and J lost 10 bases; unmatched junction nucleotides: 12. The CDR3 is made up of 15 amino acids.